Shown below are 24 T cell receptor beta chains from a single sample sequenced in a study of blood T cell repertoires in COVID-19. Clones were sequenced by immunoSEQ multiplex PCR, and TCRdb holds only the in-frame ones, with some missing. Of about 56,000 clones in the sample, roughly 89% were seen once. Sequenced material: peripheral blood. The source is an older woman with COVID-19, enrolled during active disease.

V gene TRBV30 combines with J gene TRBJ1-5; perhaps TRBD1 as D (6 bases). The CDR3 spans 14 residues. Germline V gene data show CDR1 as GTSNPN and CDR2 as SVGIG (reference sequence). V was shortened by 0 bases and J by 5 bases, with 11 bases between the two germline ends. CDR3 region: CAWSVEQGDQPQHF. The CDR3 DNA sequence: TGTGCCTGGAGTGTAGAACAGGGAGATCAGCCCCAGCATTTT.

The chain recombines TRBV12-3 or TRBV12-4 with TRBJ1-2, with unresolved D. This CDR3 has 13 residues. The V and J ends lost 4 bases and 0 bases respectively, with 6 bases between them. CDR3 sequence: CASSSGANYGYTF. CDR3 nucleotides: TGTGCCAGCAGTTCTGGAGCTAACTATGGCTACACCTTC.

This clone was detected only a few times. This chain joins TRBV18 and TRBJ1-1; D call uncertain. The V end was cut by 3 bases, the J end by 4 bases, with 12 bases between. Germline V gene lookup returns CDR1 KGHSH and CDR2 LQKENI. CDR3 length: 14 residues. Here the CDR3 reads CASSPFSVSTEAFF. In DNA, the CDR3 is TGTGCCAGCTCACCCTTTTCGGTTAGCACTGAAGCTTTCTTT.

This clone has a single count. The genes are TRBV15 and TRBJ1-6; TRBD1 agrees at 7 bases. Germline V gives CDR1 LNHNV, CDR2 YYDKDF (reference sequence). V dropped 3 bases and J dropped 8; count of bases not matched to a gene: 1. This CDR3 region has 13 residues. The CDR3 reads CATSRGQHSPLHF. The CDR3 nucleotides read TGTGCCACCAGCAGGGGACAGCATTCACCCCTCCACTTT.

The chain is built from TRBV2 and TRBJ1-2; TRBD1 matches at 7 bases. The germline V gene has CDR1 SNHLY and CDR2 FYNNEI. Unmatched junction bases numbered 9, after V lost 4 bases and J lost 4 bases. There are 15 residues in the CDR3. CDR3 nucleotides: TGTGCCAGCAGTGGGGCCGGGACAGCAATCTATGGCTACACCTTC. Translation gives CASSGAGTAIYGYTF.

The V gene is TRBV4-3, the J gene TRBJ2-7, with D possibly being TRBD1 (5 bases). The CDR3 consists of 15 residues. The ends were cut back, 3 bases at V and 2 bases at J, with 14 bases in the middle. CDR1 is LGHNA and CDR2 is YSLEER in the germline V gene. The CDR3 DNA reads TGCGCCAGCAGCCAGGTACAGGTGGGGACCTACGAGCAGTACTTC. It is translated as CASSQVQVGTYEQYF.

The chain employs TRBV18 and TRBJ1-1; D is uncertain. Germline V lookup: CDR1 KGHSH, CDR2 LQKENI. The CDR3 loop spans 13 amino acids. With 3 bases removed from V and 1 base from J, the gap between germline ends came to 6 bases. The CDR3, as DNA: TGTGCCAGCTCACCGGCAGAGAACACTGAAGCTTTCTTT. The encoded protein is CASSPAENTEAFF.

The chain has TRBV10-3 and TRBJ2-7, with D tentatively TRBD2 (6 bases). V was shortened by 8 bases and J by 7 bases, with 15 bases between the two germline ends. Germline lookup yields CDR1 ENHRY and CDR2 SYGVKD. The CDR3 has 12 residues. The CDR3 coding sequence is TGTGCCATCGGCGCTCTTGGGGGGGAGCAGTACTTC. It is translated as CAIGALGGEQYF.

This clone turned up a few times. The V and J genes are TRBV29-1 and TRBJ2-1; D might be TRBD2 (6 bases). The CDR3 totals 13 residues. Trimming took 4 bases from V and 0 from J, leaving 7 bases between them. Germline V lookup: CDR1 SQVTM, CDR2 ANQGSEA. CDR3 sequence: CSVAGSSYNEQFF. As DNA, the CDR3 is TGCAGCGTTGCCGGGAGCTCCTACAATGAGCAGTTCTTC.

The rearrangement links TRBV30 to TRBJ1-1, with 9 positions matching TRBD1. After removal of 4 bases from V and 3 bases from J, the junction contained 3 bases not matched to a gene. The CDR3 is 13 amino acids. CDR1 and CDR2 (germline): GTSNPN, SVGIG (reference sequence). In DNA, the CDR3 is TGTGCCTGGACGGGGACAGGGCACACTGAAGCTTTCTTT. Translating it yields CAWTGTGHTEAFF.

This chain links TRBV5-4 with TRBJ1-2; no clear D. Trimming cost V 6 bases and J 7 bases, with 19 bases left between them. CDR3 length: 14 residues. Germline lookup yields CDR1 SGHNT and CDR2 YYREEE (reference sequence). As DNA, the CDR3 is TGTGCCAGCACACCGGGAATTTTAGTGGCTGGCTACACCTTC. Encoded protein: CASTPGILVAGYTF.

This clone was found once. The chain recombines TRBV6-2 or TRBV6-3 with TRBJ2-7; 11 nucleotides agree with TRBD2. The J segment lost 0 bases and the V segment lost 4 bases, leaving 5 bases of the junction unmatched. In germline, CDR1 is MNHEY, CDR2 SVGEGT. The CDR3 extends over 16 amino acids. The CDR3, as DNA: TGTGCCAGCAGTTCCTCCGGGACTAGCGGCTCCTACGAGCAGTACTTC. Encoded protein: CASSSSGTSGSYEQYF.

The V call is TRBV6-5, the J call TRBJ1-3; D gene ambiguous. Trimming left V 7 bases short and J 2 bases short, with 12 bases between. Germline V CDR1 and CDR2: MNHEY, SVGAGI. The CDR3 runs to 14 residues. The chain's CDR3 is CASTPTATGNTIYF. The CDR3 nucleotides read TGTGCCAGCACTCCGACTGCGACTGGAAACACCATATATTTT.

CDR3 amino acids: CASSVGGVDNEQFF. CDR3 coding DNA: TGTGCCAGCAGCGTAGGCGGAGTCGACAATGAGCAGTTCTTC. The V call is TRBV9, the J call TRBJ2-1; D remains ambiguous. V dropped 0 bases and J dropped 5 bases, with 9 bases sitting between them. In germline, CDR1 is SGDLS, CDR2 YYNGEE. The CDR3 loop spans 14 amino acids.

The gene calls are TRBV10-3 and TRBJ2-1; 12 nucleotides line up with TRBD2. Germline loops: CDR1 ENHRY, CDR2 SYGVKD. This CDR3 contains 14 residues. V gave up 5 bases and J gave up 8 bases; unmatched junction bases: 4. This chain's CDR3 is CAISRLAGAYEQFF. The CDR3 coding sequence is TGTGCCATCAGTCGACTAGCGGGAGCCTATGAGCAGTTCTTC.

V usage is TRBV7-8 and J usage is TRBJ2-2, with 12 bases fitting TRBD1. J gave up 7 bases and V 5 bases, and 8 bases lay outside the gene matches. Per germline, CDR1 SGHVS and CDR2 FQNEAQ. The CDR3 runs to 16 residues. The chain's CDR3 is CASSRGTGGFDGELFF. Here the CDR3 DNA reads TGTGCCAGCAGCCGAGGGACAGGGGGCTTCGACGGGGAGCTGTTTTTT.

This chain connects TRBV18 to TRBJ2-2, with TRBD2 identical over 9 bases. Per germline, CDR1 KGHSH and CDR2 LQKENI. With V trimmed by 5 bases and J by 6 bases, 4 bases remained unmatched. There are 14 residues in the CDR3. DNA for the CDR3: TGTGCCAGCTCAAAGGGACTAGCAGCCGGGGAGCTGTTTTTT. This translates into CASSKGLAAGELFF.

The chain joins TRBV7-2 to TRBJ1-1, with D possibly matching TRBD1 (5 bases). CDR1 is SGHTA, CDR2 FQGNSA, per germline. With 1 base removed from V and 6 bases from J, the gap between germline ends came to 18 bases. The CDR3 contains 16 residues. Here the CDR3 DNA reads TGTGCCAGCAGCTTAGATTCCCCCGGGGGTTGGTCTGAAGCTTTCTTT. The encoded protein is CASSLDSPGGWSEAFF.

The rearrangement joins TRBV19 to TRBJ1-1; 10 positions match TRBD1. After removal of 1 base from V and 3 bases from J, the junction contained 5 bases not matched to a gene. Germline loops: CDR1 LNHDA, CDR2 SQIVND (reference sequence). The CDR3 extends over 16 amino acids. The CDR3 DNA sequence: TGTGCCAGTAGTATAGTGGGGACAGGGGAGCACACTGAAGCTTTCTTT. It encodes CASSIVGTGEHTEAFF.

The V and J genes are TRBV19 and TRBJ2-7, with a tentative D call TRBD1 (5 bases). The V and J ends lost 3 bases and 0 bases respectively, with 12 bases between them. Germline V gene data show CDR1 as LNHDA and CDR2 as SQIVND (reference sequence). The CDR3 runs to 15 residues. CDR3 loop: CASSISGAYSYEQYF. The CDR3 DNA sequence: TGTGCCAGTAGTATCTCTGGGGCTTACTCCTACGAGCAGTACTTC.

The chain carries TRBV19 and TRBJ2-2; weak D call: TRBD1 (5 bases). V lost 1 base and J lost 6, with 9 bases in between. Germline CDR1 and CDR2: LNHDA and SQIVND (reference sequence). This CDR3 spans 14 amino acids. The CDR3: CASSIGQGSGELFF. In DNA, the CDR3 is TGTGCCAGTAGTATAGGTCAGGGTTCCGGGGAGCTGTTTTTT.

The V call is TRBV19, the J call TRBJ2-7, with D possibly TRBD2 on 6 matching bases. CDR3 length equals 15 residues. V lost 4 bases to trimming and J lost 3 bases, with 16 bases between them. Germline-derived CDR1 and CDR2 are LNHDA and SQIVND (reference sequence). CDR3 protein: CASSTGTAFGYEQYF. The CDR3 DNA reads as TGTGCCAGTAGTACCGGGACTGCGTTCGGCTACGAGCAGTACTTC.

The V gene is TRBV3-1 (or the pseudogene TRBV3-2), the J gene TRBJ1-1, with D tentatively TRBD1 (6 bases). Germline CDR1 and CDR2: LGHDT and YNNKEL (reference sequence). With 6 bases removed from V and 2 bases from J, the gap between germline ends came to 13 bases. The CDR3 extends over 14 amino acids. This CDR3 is CASRTGTSNTEAFF. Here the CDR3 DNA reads TGTGCCAGCAGGACCGGGACAAGTAACACTGAAGCTTTCTTT.

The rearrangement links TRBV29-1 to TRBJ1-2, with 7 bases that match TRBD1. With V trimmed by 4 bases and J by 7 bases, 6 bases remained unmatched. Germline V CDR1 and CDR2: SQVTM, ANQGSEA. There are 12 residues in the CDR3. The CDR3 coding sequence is TGCAGCGTTGTTGAGGGGGCGGGTGGCTACACCTTC. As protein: CSVVEGAGGYTF. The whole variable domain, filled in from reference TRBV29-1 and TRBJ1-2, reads SAVISQKPSRDICQRGTSLTIQCQVDSQVTMMFWYRQQPGQSLTLIATANQGSEATYESGFVIDKFPISRPNLTFSTLTVSNMSPEDSSIYLCSVVEGAGGYTFGSGTRLTVV.